The clone carrying this T cell receptor beta chain was seen repeatedly, ten times or more. Its antigen is unidentified. Time point defined: sample taken at primary tumor resection. Whole RNA, which was extracted from tumor, nontumor lung tissue or frozen PBMC, was sequenced without any cell sorting. Untreated early-stage non-small cell lung cancer patients, about 70 in total, were the donors. This record comes from a study of spatial heterogeneity in lung cancer. Study-wide context: More than 8.5 raw reads, on average, carried each unique TCR and UMI combination. Study-wide findings and caveats: Blood contained ubiquitous expanded tumor TCRs more at resection than at follow-up.

Every TCR cDNA molecule bore a unique molecular identifier. TCRdb re-called the 5' RACE reads with MiXCR, one entry per CDR3 protein. This sample has 25,000 to 30,000 distinct CDR3 sequences; around 13% occur once, and the top ten carry less than 30%. This CDR3 region has 13 residues. V was shortened by 10 bases and J by 8 bases, with 18 bases between the two germline ends. Germline CDR1 and CDR2: ENHRY and SYGVKD. The sequence was obtained from a female donor with early-stage non-small cell lung cancer. The sequencing used PBMCs, collected at surgery. The chain carries TRBV10-3 and TRBJ2-1; D might be TRBD2 (5 bases). The CDR3 bases are TGTGCCAGTACCGCCGATCACGGGGATGAGCAGTTCTTC. The encoded protein is CASTADHGDEQFF.